This T cell receptor (beta chain) was documented in a study of glioma-infiltrating T cells after dendritic cell vaccination. About the research overall: Glioblastoma patients came from Phase I and II dendritic cell vaccination trials.

The repertoire was sequenced with immunoSEQ multiplex PCR; TCRdb's copy has only in-frame clones and lacks some. Seen here are 99,000 or so clones, approximately 84% observed once, and the top ten hold 5.4%. This sample's time point: after dendritic cell vaccination, including at tumor progression/relapse. Germline V gene sequence: CDR1 SGHRS, CDR2 YFSETQ. The CDR3 covers 14 residues. V lost 4 bases to trimming and J lost 6 bases, with 15 bases between them. J is TRBJ2-3 and V is TRBV5-1; no clear D. The source material was blood, sampled after dendritic cell vaccination. This receptor was identified in a human donor with glioblastoma. CDR3 protein: CASSRLGGEDTQYF. CDR3 sequence (DNA): TGCGCCAGCAGCCGGCTTGGCGGAGAGGATACGCAGTATTTT.